These 30 T cell receptor beta chains were all obtained from the same sample, sequenced in a study of beta chain features in type 1 diabetes. General observations from the study: Shortening that was moderate but significant affected the TCRB CDR3s of Type 1 diabetes patients in all four CD4+ subsets.

These receptors lack a known antigen. Isolated RNA was reverse transcribed in full, so expressed TCRB transcripts were sequenced. Using immunoSEQ multiplex PCR, the repertoire was profiled, and TCRdb retains in-frame clones only, with some absent. The sample comprises 600,000 to 700,000 clones, about an eighth of which are singletons, and roughly 0.12% rests with the top ten. What was sequenced was naive CD4+ T cells from blood. These receptors came from a man under 40 with type 1 diabetes.

The chain couples TRBV18 to TRBJ1-2; TRBD1 matches 8 bases. CDR1 KGHSH and CDR2 LQKENI come from the germline V gene. The CDR3 loop spans 16 amino acids. The V segment lost 2 bases and the J segment 5 bases; nucleotides outside the gene matches: 10. CDR3 bases: TGTGCCAGCTCACCAAACTCGGACAGGGCCTTTTATGGCTACACCTTC. It translates to CASSPNSDRAFYGYTF.

The sample holds a few counts of this clone. The chain carries TRBV30 and TRBJ1-6; maybe TRBD1 (6 bases). This CDR3 region has 13 residues. Germline CDR1 reads GTSNPN; CDR2 reads SVGIG (reference sequence). V was trimmed by 4 bases and J by 10 bases, leaving 14 bases between them. CDR3 loop: CAWTRQVQSPLHF. CDR3 sequence (DNA): TGTGCCTGGACAAGACAGGTCCAATCACCCCTCCACTTT. Variable domain in full (rest from reference TRBV30 and TRBJ1-6): SQTIHQWPATLVQPVGSPLSLECTVEGTSNPNLYWYRQAAGRGLQLLFYSVGIGQISSEVPQNLSASRPQDRQFILSSKKLLLSDSGFYLCAWTRQVQSPLHFGNGTRLTVT.

Only a few counts were recorded for this clone. The J gene is TRBJ1-1, the V gene TRBV6-5; D gene uncertain. Germline lookup yields CDR1 MNHEY and CDR2 SVGAGI. V lost 4 bases and J lost 0, with 12 bases in between. The CDR3 runs 15 residues. The CDR3 DNA reads as TGTGCCAGCAGTTTCCGCGACGGTCTGAACACTGAAGCTTTCTTT. It translates to CASSFRDGLNTEAFF.

V usage is TRBV10-3 and J usage is TRBJ2-3; TRBD2 is a possible D gene (5 bases). Deletions cut 7 bases from V and 0 bases from J, with 8 bases between. Germline V CDR1 and CDR2: ENHRY, SYGVKD. The CDR3 covers 13 residues. The CDR3 is CAITPGSTDTQYF. In DNA, the CDR3 is TGTGCCATCACCCCGGGGAGCACAGATACGCAGTATTTT.

In this sample, this clone turned up a few times. The chain combines TRBV11-2 with TRBJ1-1, with TRBD1 as a possible D gene (5 bases). Trimming removed 6 bases at V and 5 bases at J, with 16 bases between. CDR1 is SGHAT, CDR2 FQNNGV, per germline. The CDR3 loop spans 14 amino acids. CDR3 region: CASSFYQGGTEAFF. The CDR3 nucleotides are TGTGCCAGCAGTTTTTACCAGGGTGGGACTGAAGCTTTCTTT.

This chain joins TRBV27 and TRBJ2-7; D might be TRBD2 (5 bases). This CDR3 is 14 amino acids long. The germline V gene has CDR1 MNHEY and CDR2 SMNVEV (reference sequence). V gave up 4 bases and J gave up 2 bases, with 12 bases separating them. The CDR3 nucleotides read TGTGCCAGCAGTTCAACCGGGAACCCCTACGAGCAGTACTTC. As protein: CASSSTGNPYEQYF.

This clone was counted only a few times. The chain is built from TRBV5-1 and TRBJ1-1, with 7 bases aligning to TRBD1. The germline gives CDR1 SGHRS, CDR2 YFSETQ. The CDR3 loop spans 15 amino acids. V was clipped by 5 bases and J by 1 base; unmatched bases: 8. CDR3 sequence (DNA): TGCGCCAGCAGGAGCTCACAGGGGTCGAACACTGAAGCTTTCTTT. It yields the protein CASRSSQGSNTEAFF.

Only a few counts were recorded for this clone. The rearrangement uses TRBV4-2 and TRBJ2-7, with 7 bases fitting TRBD1. The J segment lost 0 bases and the V segment lost 0 bases, leaving 2 bases of the junction unmatched. Germline V gene sequence: CDR1 LGHNA, CDR2 YNFKEQ. This CDR3 spans 15 amino acids. The CDR3, as DNA: TGTGCCAGCAGCCAAGACACAGGGGACTCCTACGAGCAGTACTTC. It translates to CASSQDTGDSYEQYF.

V is TRBV28 and J is TRBJ2-5; tentatively, D is TRBD1 or TRBD2 (5 bases each). Germline CDR1 reads MDHEN; CDR2 reads SYDVKM. Trimming shortened V by 10 bases and J by 3 bases, and 21 bases separated the two germline ends. The length of the CDR3 is 15 residues. The CDR3 here is CAISFLGAGEETQYF. In nucleotides, the CDR3 is TGTGCCATTTCCTTCCTCGGGGCAGGCGAAGAGACCCAGTACTTC.

This clone was counted only a few times. This chain joins TRBV4-3 and TRBJ1-1; 7 positions agree with TRBD1. This CDR3 has 17 residues. V was pared by 0 bases and J by 0 bases, with 7 bases of the junction left unmatched. Germline V gene lookup returns CDR1 LGHNA and CDR2 YSLEER. CDR3 sequence (DNA): TGCGCCAGCAGCCAAGATGGGGGACAGAGGATGAACACTGAAGCTTTCTTT. Protein sequence: CASSQDGGQRMNTEAFF.

This clone was found a few times. The chain combines TRBV6-5 with TRBJ2-3; TRBD2 aligns across 9 bases. The CDR3 covers 15 residues. Unmatched junction bases numbered 1, after V lost 0 bases and J lost 3 bases. Germline lookup yields CDR1 MNHEY and CDR2 SVGAGI. The CDR3 spells CASSYSLAGTDTQYF. CDR3 in DNA: TGTGCCAGCAGTTACTCTCTAGCGGGAACAGATACGCAGTATTTT.

V gene TRBV6-1 combines with J gene TRBJ2-3; D ambiguous. The CDR3 totals 18 residues. V was trimmed by 1 base and J by 1 base, leaving 18 bases between them. Germline loops: CDR1 MNHNS, CDR2 SASEGT. Written as DNA, the CDR3 is TGTGCCAGCAGTGAAGTCCCGGGCACCGCTATTGGCACAGATACGCAGTATTTT. It is translated as CASSEVPGTAIGTDTQYF.

In its sample, this clone was seen a few times. V is TRBV28 and J is TRBJ1-3; possibly TRBD1 for D (5 bases). The CDR3 extends over 14 amino acids. The V end lost 4 bases, the J end lost 8 bases, and 15 bases lay between the germline ends. Germline-derived CDR1 and CDR2 are MDHEN and SYDVKM. The CDR3 DNA reads TGTGCCAGCAGTTCCCCAGGGAGTCTAGACACCATATATTTT. Translating it yields CASSSPGSLDTIYF.

The genes are TRBV19 and TRBJ2-1; no definite D call. CDR1 and CDR2 (germline): LNHDA, SQIVND (reference sequence). Trimming removed 7 bases from V and 0 bases from J, with 7 bases in between. CDR3 length: 13 residues. This CDR3 is CASNARSYNEQFF. CDR3 sequence (DNA): TGTGCCAGTAATGCACGCTCCTACAATGAGCAGTTCTTC.

In its sample, this clone was seen a few times. J is TRBJ1-5 and V is TRBV5-1; the D gene is possibly TRBD1 (6 bases). This CDR3 spans 15 amino acids. Looked up from germline, CDR1 is SGHRS and CDR2 is YFSETQ. Trimming stripped 0 bases from V and 3 bases from J, with 10 bases between. CDR3: CASSLEGGPNQPQHF. For the CDR3, the DNA is TGCGCCAGCAGCTTGGAAGGGGGACCCAATCAGCCCCAGCATTTT.

The V gene is TRBV9, the J gene TRBJ1-6, with 8 bases identical to TRBD1. This CDR3 has 19 residues. J lost 7 bases, V lost 0 bases, and 15 bases had no gene match. The V gene's germline CDR1 is SGDLS and CDR2 YYNGEE. The CDR3 loop reads CASSVDARGLNLGNSPLHF. DNA of the CDR3: TGTGCCAGCAGCGTAGATGCCAGGGGGCTCAACCTGGGGAATTCACCCCTCCACTTT.

In its sample, this clone was seen a few times. The V call is TRBV7-2, the J call TRBJ1-4; TRBD1 agrees at 7 bases. CDR1 is SGHTA and CDR2 is FQGNSA in the germline V gene. CDR3 size: 14 residues. With 5 bases clipped from V and 7 bases from J, the junction kept 7 bases outside the gene matches. The CDR3 nucleotides are TGTGCCAGCAGCACGACAGGGACTCGTGAAAAACTGTTTTTT. The encoded protein is CASSTTGTREKLFF.

This clone has a handful of counts. The chain couples TRBV5-4 to TRBJ1-4, with D possibly being TRBD1 (5 bases). Trimming removed 2 bases at V and 7 bases at J, with 9 bases between. The CDR3 contains 13 residues. From germline, CDR1 is SGHNT and CDR2 YYREEE (reference sequence). The CDR3 sequence is CASSFTGSEKLFF. The CDR3 coding sequence is TGTGCCAGCAGCTTTACAGGCAGTGAAAAACTGTTTTTT.

This clone came up a few times. The V call is TRBV7-9, the J call TRBJ2-6; D not resolved. Between the trimmed V and J ends, which lost 5 bases and 2 bases, there was a span of 16 bases. This CDR3 contains 17 residues. CDR1 is SEHNR, CDR2 FQNEAQ, per germline (reference sequence). The DNA for the CDR3 is TGTGCCAGCAGCATTCAGGACGGCCTGGCTGGGGCCAACGTCCTGACTTTC. Its protein product is CASSIQDGLAGANVLTF.

This chain connects TRBV2 to TRBJ2-3; TRBD2 agrees at 7 bases. The V gene end was trimmed by 5 bases and the J gene end by 0 bases; junction bases not matched to a gene: 5. There are 15 residues in the CDR3. Per the germline V gene, CDR1 is SNHLY and CDR2 is FYNNEI. In DNA form, the CDR3 reads TGTGCCAGCAGTAATCTAGCGGCTAGCACAGATACGCAGTATTTT. It translates to CASSNLAASTDTQYF.

This clone has more than one count but fewer than ten. The rearrangement uses TRBV2 and TRBJ2-7, with 7 bases aligning to TRBD1. This CDR3 has 15 residues. The ends lost 2 bases at V and 2 bases at J; junction bases unmatched: 6. Germline assignment: CDR1 SNHLY and CDR2 FYNNEI. In DNA, the CDR3 is TGTGCCAGCAGTGAAAAGACAGGGTCCCCCTACGAGCAGTACTTC. Translated, it gives CASSEKTGSPYEQYF.

A note on this clone: Other DNA sequences in the sample encode the same CDR3. This chain connects TRBV7-2 to TRBJ2-7; no clear D gene. Looked up from germline, CDR1 is SGHTA and CDR2 is FQGNSA. The V end lost 5 bases, the J end lost 0 bases, and 8 bases lay between the germline ends. The CDR3 runs 13 residues. CDR3 sequence reads: CASSPPSSYEQYF. In DNA, the CDR3 is TGTGCCAGCAGCCCGCCTAGCTCCTACGAGCAGTACTTC.

In DNA form, the CDR3 reads TGTGCCAGTAGTATACAGGACGCGGGGAACACCGGGGAGCTGTTTTTT. Its protein is CASSIQDAGNTGELFF. The V gene is TRBV19, the J gene TRBJ2-2; D is perhaps TRBD2 (5 bases). Germline values: CDR1 LNHDA, CDR2 SQIVND (reference sequence). This CDR3 is built from 16 residues. V was pared by 2 bases and J by 1 base, with 11 bases between.

The gene calls are TRBV13 and TRBJ2-5, with TRBD1 as a possible D gene (6 bases). From germline, CDR1 is PRHDT and CDR2 FYEKMQ (reference sequence). Trimming took 0 bases from V and 1 from J, leaving 18 bases between them. The CDR3 length is 18 residues. The CDR3 DNA reads as TGTGCCAGCAGCTTAGGCCTAAAAAAATGGACAGCCCAAGAGACCCAGTACTTC. It encodes CASSLGLKKWTAQETQYF.

A few counts support this clone. The CDR3 loop is CASSPPGGSGGAGEQFF. The CDR3 DNA sequence: TGTGCCAGCAGCCCCCCGGGAGGCTCCGGCGGGGCAGGTGAGCAGTTCTTC. The rearrangement joins TRBV9 to TRBJ2-1, with 7 bases fitting TRBD2. Germline values: CDR1 SGDLS, CDR2 YYNGEE. The CDR3 is 17 residues long. Losses at the gene ends were 4 bases for V and 9 bases for J; bases not matched to a gene: 19.

The CDR3 spells CASSTRSSGANVLTF. DNA of the CDR3: TGTGCCAGCAGCACCCGGAGTTCTGGGGCCAACGTCCTGACTTTC. The V and J genes are TRBV11-2 and TRBJ2-6; D is uncertain. Germline V CDR1 and CDR2: SGHAT, FQNNGV. Trimming removed 5 bases at V and 1 base at J, with 9 bases between. This CDR3 contains 15 residues.

The chain carries TRBV9 and TRBJ1-6; D ambiguous. V gave up 1 base and J gave up 8 bases, with 7 bases separating them. CDR3 length: 13 amino acids. The germline gives CDR1 SGDLS, CDR2 YYNGEE. The DNA of the CDR3 is TGTGCCAGCAGCGTATTGGGGTATTCACCCCTCCACTTT. It encodes CASSVLGYSPLHF. Drawing the rest from reference TRBV9 and TRBJ1-6, the complete variable domain is DSGVTQTPKHLITATGQRVTLRCSPRSGDLSVYWYQQSLDQGLQFLIQYYNGEERAKGNILERFSAQQFPDLHSELNLSSLELGDSALYFCASSVLGYSPLHFGNGTRLTVT.

A few counts support this clone. V is TRBV7-2 and J is TRBJ1-5, with 7 bases aligning to TRBD1. Per the germline V gene, CDR1 is SGHTA and CDR2 is FQGNSA. V shed 7 bases and J 5 bases; nucleotides not matched to a gene: 8. The CDR3 consists of 14 residues. CDR3 in DNA: TGTGCCAGCACCCCCAGGGGGGCGGATCAGCCCCAGCATTTT. The encoded protein is CASTPRGADQPQHF.

The J gene is TRBJ2-7, the V gene TRBV28; no firm D call. The CDR3 covers 17 residues. V was shortened by 3 bases and J by 0 bases, with 18 bases between the two germline ends. The V gene's germline CDR1 is MDHEN and CDR2 SYDVKM. The CDR3 spells CASSFLASPSSSYEQYF. The CDR3 DNA reads TGTGCCAGCAGTTTTTTGGCATCACCTTCGAGCTCCTACGAGCAGTACTTC.

The genes are TRBV7-2 and TRBJ2-7; no reliable D call. Germline-derived CDR1 and CDR2 are SGHTA and FQGNSA. The CDR3 extends over 16 amino acids. Trimming stripped 5 bases from V and 0 bases from J, with 17 bases between. The CDR3 is CASSPPPWTVSYEQYF. The CDR3 DNA is TGTGCCAGCAGCCCGCCGCCCTGGACGGTCTCCTACGAGCAGTACTTC.